This TCR beta chain was documented in a study of shared clonotypes between healthy human individuals (dated by TCRdb to about 2020). For the wider study: The cohort included a few men and a couple of women between 18 and 49 years of age. Per donor, three plates each were used for CD4 naive and CD4 memory, two for CD8 naive, and one for CD8 memory. To estimate repertoire size and how much clonotypes are shared between individuals, the study performed deep sequencing of blood TCR repertoires from a handful of healthy adults. To increase sequencing depth and limit assay-specific biases, TCR repertoire library preparation and sequencing were carried out by different laboratories using diverse techniques. Between about 0.94 and 8.9 billion PBMCs per donor were obtained by leukapheresis.

Via the germline V gene, CDR1 is SGHRS and CDR2 YFSETQ. Spanning cysteine to phenylalanine, the CDR3 consists of 13 amino acids. CDR3 DNA only is kept here, 39 bases in frame from base 1. V is reduced by 0 bases and J by 6 bases, leaving a spacing of 7 bases between them. Broad study findings and their caveats: The small number of donors limited the genetic and exposure-history diversity represented. Sharing across a few donors was observed for around 5% of naive CD4, less than 4% of naive CD8, about 2.3% of memory CD4, and about 0.38% of memory CD8 clonotypes. Even with the large sequencing depth, rarefaction of the sorted-subset datasets indicated that sequencing was incomplete. Pairwise subsampling led to the expectation that sequencing depth would affect the degree of clonotype sharing among donors. Naive subsets generally had larger estimated clonotype richness than memory subsets. Sampling was restricted to blood, and TCR repertoires in tissues likely differ from the TCR repertoires found in blood. Compared with non-shared clonotypes, clonotypes shared by all four sorted-subset donors had higher generation probabilities.

Points on this clone: It has no known antigen specificity. No qualities accompany the bases; no much larger clone lies one base away. The same CDR3 also results from other DNA sequences found in this sample.

Healthy HIV-negative adults with no recently reported acute infections or vaccinations were included as donors. All donors were Caucasian adults living in Nashville, Tennessee, USA. CD4+ T cells were enriched by magnetic negative selection, after which naive cells were positively selected on CD45RA and the negative fraction was taken as the memory subset. After blood collection by leukapheresis, PBMCs were isolated using Ficoll-Histopaque density gradient centrifugation and then cryopreserved in the vapor phase of liquid nitrogen. Analytical flow cytometry was used to check the purity and quantity of every magnetically sorted T cell population. Genomic DNA was isolated from every sorted fraction and measured by UV absorbance on a Nanodrop 2000c. TCR CDR3 regions were amplified from genomic DNA by multiplex PCR using the deep immunoSEQ assay. Extracted genomic DNA from each cell subset was distributed evenly across all wells of several immunoSEQ 96-well plates, and each plate was treated as a replicate. For sorted subsets, around 0.2 ug of genomic DNA, equivalent to some 30,000 T cell genomes, went into each replicate PCR. Purified libraries were measured with a Qubit 3.0 fluorometer, size-checked on a Bioanalyzer 2100, and measured again with the KAPA Library Quantification kit. Each immunoSEQ 96-well plate was sequenced on its own single-read 150-cycle Illumina NextSeq 550 flow cell. In the paper's pipeline: The immunoSEQ output contained only junctional sequences without quality scores, so filtering could not match that applied to full-length reads. Sequences were annotated with PyIR, a Python wrapper for IgBLAST v1.9, using IMGT germline references to assign V/J genes and CDR3. Reads with weak V/J assignments (E-value above 1e-6), missing CDR3, stop codons, out-of-frame junctions, or ambiguous translated residues were removed. V3J clonotypes were defined as sequences sharing the same inferred V gene, J gene, and CDR3 amino acid sequence. Percentage overlap between repertoires was calculated by dividing the number of shared unique clonotypes by the size of the smaller repertoire. Three approaches were used to assess repertoire richness: RTK rarefaction, the Chao1 estimator, and Recon v2.1 estimates of unobserved clonotypes. Generation probabilities were computed with OLGA for all TCRbeta clonotypes obtained by the gDNA method from several donors. This immuneACCESS table, as held by TCRdb, lists in-frame sequences with V and J called but not all clones. Of the missing ones, under half trace to an unresolved V gene in checked studies; the others have no known cause. Clone size and the V and J calls come from that table; the DNA yielded D and trimming. For this sample there are some 2 million clones; roughly 96% appear just once. The ten top clones hold roughly 0.13% of the sample.

The chain couples TRBV5-1 to TRBJ1-5; too little of a D gene remains to name it. The sequenced sample consisted of naive CD4+ T cells sorted from blood. The label giving this sample's cell subset or site can be read as: CD45RA+ positively selected. The TCR sequence derives from a young man in good health. The CDR3 region has the sequence CASSLERGQPQHF. The nucleotides read TGCGCCAGCAGCTTGGAAAGAGGTCAGCCCCAGCATTTT.